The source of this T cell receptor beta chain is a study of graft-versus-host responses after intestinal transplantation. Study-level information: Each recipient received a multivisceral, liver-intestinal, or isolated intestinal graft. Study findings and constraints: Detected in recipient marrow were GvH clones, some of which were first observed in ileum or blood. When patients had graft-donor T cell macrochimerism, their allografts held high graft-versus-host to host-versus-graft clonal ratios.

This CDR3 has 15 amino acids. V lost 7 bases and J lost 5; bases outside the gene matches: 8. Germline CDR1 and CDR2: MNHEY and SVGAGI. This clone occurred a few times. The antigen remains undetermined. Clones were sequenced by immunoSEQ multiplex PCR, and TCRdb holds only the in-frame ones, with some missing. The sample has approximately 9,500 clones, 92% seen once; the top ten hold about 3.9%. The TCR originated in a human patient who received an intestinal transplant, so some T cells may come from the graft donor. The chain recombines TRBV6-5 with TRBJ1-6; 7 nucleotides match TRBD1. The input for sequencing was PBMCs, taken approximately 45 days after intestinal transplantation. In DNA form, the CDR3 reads TGTGCCAGCACCTCCGGGACAGAAGATAATTCACCCCTCCACTTT. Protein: CASTSGTEDNSPLHF.